These 32 T cell receptor beta chains originate from one sample sequenced in a study of OX40 agonist ivuxolimab in advanced cancers. Library prep was done by the immunoSEQ multiplex PCR assay. The source is immuneACCESS, and TCRdb retained only in-frame sequences with V and J called. Part of the clones is not carried over; for the studies checked, unresolved V genes explain less than half of this, and the remainder is unexplained. This sample comprises 25,000 to 35,000 clones, about nine tenths of them detected only once. Less than 9.5% of the sample rests with the top ten. The material was CD4+ or CD8+ T cells sorted from blood, obtained in a trial of the OX40 agonist ivuxolimab. The source is an adult with an advanced solid tumor such as melanoma, head and neck, liver or kidney cancer.

This clone was detected a few times. This chain links TRBV6-6 with TRBJ2-7; D remains unclear. V was pared by 4 bases and J by 5 bases, with 6 bases between. CDR3 length: 11 residues. Germline-derived CDR1 and CDR2 are MNHNY and SVGAGI (reference sequence). CDR3 bases: TGTGCCAGCAGTTTGGAAGACGAGCAGTACTTC. Amino acid sequence: CASSLEDEQYF.

The V and J genes are TRBV9 and TRBJ2-2; TRBD2 aligns across 9 bases. There are 16 residues in the CDR3. With 3 bases clipped from V and 6 bases from J, the junction kept 9 bases outside the gene matches. CDR1 and CDR2 from the germline V gene are SGDLS and YYNGEE. The CDR3 protein is CASSEPGLAQSGELFF. In DNA, the CDR3 is TGTGCCAGCAGCGAACCGGGACTAGCCCAATCCGGGGAGCTGTTTTTT.

The rearrangement links TRBV28 to TRBJ2-5; D is ambiguous. This CDR3 is built from 14 residues. V lost 2 bases, J lost 1 base, and 8 bases lay in between. CDR1 MDHEN and CDR2 SYDVKM come from the germline V gene. Here the CDR3 reads CASSLRMSQETQYF. In nucleotides, the CDR3 is TGTGCCAGCAGTTTAAGGATGAGCCAAGAGACCCAGTACTTC.

CDR3 amino acids: CASRTGGTNEKLFF. The CDR3 DNA is TGTGCCAGCAGGACAGGGGGCACTAATGAAAAACTGTTTTTT. The chain links TRBV27 to TRBJ1-4, with TRBD1 matching 10 bases. Trimming cost V 6 bases and J 2 bases; bases outside gene matches: 0. From germline, CDR1 is MNHEY and CDR2 SMNVEV (reference sequence). This CDR3 comprises 14 residues.

V and J are TRBV20-1 and TRBJ2-1; 7 bases fit TRBD1. CDR1 and CDR2 (germline): DFQATT, SNEGSKA (reference sequence). The CDR3 contains 11 residues. Unmatched junction bases numbered 1, after V lost 4 bases and J lost 7 bases. The CDR3 DNA reads as TGCAGTGCTACCAGGGGGAATGAGCAGTTCTTC. Its protein is CSATRGNEQFF.

The chain is built from TRBV7-9 and TRBJ2-1, with 9 bases lining up with TRBD2. This CDR3 is built from 14 residues. Germline values: CDR1 SEHNR, CDR2 FQNEAQ (reference sequence). The V gene end was trimmed by 3 bases and the J gene end by 9 bases; junction bases not matched to a gene: 6. CDR3 sequence reads: CASSFPGTSFEQFF. CDR3 nucleotides: TGTGCCAGCAGCTTCCCCGGGACTAGCTTTGAGCAGTTCTTC.

CDR3 loop: CAWSDRTGGSYNSPLHF. The DNA of the CDR3 is TGTGCCTGGAGTGATAGGACAGGGGGCTCTTATAATTCACCCCTCCACTTT. The chain is built from TRBV30 and TRBJ1-6; 11 nucleotides align to TRBD1. Germline V gene sequence: CDR1 GTSNPN, CDR2 SVGIG (reference sequence). The CDR3 spans 17 residues. V trimming: 1 base; J trimming: 4 bases; junction bases outside the gene matches: 6.

The chain couples TRBV27 to TRBJ2-7, with 8 nucleotides matching TRBD1. The CDR3 consists of 17 residues. Germline-derived CDR1 and CDR2 are MNHEY and SMNVEV (reference sequence). Unmatched junction bases numbered 14, after V lost 4 bases and J lost 3 bases. CDR3 residues: CASSYRTRQGLYYEQYF. CDR3 nucleotide sequence: TGTGCCAGCAGTTACCGAACTAGACAGGGGTTGTACTACGAGCAGTACTTC.

The rearrangement uses TRBV28 and TRBJ2-2; possible D gene TRBD1, 5 bases. The V gene's germline CDR1 is MDHEN and CDR2 SYDVKM. The CDR3 covers 14 residues. The V gene lost 7 bases and the J gene lost 0 bases, with 9 bases spanning the gap. DNA for the CDR3: TGTGCCAGCACGCGGACATCGAACACCGGGGAGCTGTTTTTT. This sequence encodes CASTRTSNTGELFF. Drawing the rest from reference TRBV28 and TRBJ2-2, the complete variable domain is DVKVTQSSRYLVKRTGEKVFLECVQDMDHENMFWYRQDPGLGLRLIYFSYDVKMKEKGDIPEGYSVSREKKERFSLILESASTNQTSMYLCASTRTSNTGELFFGEGSRLTVL.

The rearrangement joins TRBV28 to TRBJ2-7, with 7 positions matching TRBD1. CDR3 length: 15 residues. The germline gives CDR1 MDHEN, CDR2 SYDVKM. V lost 6 bases, J lost 4 bases, and 12 bases stayed unmatched. CDR3 nucleotide sequence: TGTGCCAGCAGAGATTTGACAGGGAATCTATACGAGCAGTACTTC. It translates to CASRDLTGNLYEQYF.

This chain connects TRBV7-6 to TRBJ2-1; a possible D gene is TRBD2 (5 bases). Germline CDR1 SGHVS, CDR2 FNYEAQ. The CDR3 extends over 15 amino acids. V was trimmed by 5 bases and J by 5 bases, leaving 16 bases between them. The CDR3, as DNA: TGTGCCAGCAGCCAACTAGGGTCAGCACACAATGAGCAGTTCTTC. The encoded protein is CASSQLGSAHNEQFF. Based on the CDR3 plus reference TRBV7-6 and TRBJ2-1, the full variable domain is GAGVSQSPRYKVTKRGQDVALRCDPISGHVSLYWYRQALGQGPEFLTYFNYEAQQDKSGLPNDRFSAERPEGSISTLTIQRTEQRDSAMYRCASSQLGSAHNEQFFGPGTRLTVL.

The genes are TRBV7-7 and TRBJ2-5, with TRBD2 identical over 14 bases. Germline CDR1 and CDR2: SSHAT and FNYEAQ (reference sequence). This CDR3 spans 17 amino acids. Unmatched junction bases numbered 9, after V lost 5 bases and J lost 4 bases. CDR3 in amino acids: CASSPGLAGARGETQYF. As DNA, the CDR3 is TGTGCCAGCAGCCCGGGACTAGCGGGAGCCCGAGGAGAGACCCAGTACTTC. Combining the CDR3 with reference TRBV7-7 and TRBJ2-5 gives the whole variable domain GAGVSQSPRYKVTKRGQDVTLRCDPISSHATLYWYQQALGQGPEFLTYFNYEAQPDKSGLPSDRFSAERPEGSISTLTIQRTEQRDSAMYRCASSPGLAGARGETQYFGPGTRLLVL.

J is TRBJ2-5 and V is TRBV2; 8 bases fit TRBD2. This CDR3 has 16 residues. With 3 bases clipped from V and 0 bases from J, the junction kept 6 bases outside the gene matches. CDR1 is SNHLY and CDR2 is FYNNEI in the germline V gene. The CDR3 protein is CASSELGGGYQETQYF. DNA of the CDR3: TGTGCCAGCAGTGAGTTGGGCGGGGGGTACCAAGAGACCCAGTACTTC.

This chain links TRBV29-1 with TRBJ2-7, with D uncertain. The CDR3 is 12 residues long. Trimming removed 3 bases from V and 2 bases from J, with 8 bases in between. Germline V gene sequence: CDR1 SQVTM, CDR2 ANQGSEA. CDR3 region: CSVEAEAYEQYF. CDR3 DNA sequence: TGCAGCGTTGAGGCAGAGGCCTACGAGCAGTACTTC.

This clone came up once. CDR3 nucleotide sequence: TGTGCCAGCAGCCCCTTAGCGGGGGGCGCCTACGAGCAGTACTTC. This sequence encodes CASSPLAGGAYEQYF. The V call is TRBV7-6, the J call TRBJ2-7; 10 nucleotides align to TRBD2. Germline V lookup: CDR1 SGHVS, CDR2 FNYEAQ. With 5 bases clipped from V and 2 bases from J, the junction kept 6 bases outside the gene matches. The CDR3 covers 15 residues.

V gene TRBV4-3 combines with J gene TRBJ2-2, with 8 bases that match TRBD1. The ends lost 4 bases at V and 2 bases at J; junction bases unmatched: 6. This CDR3 spans 16 amino acids. Germline V lookup: CDR1 LGHNA, CDR2 YSLEER. CDR3 coding DNA: TGCGCCAGCAGCCCACTGGGACAGGCTAACACCGGGGAGCTGTTTTTT. It encodes CASSPLGQANTGELFF.

The V call is TRBV30, the J call TRBJ2-5; D remains unclear. Germline loops: CDR1 GTSNPN, CDR2 SVGIG (reference sequence). The CDR3 is 13 amino acids. Trimming took off 2 bases at V and 5 bases at J, with 12 bases between the two ends. The CDR3 DNA reads TGTGCCTGGAGTCGGTATGGGATGGAGACCCAGTACTTC. Amino acid sequence: CAWSRYGMETQYF.

The chain has TRBV19 and TRBJ2-1; no clear D. This CDR3 has 16 amino acids. Germline V gene lookup returns CDR1 LNHDA and CDR2 SQIVND (reference sequence). V lost 2 bases, J lost 0 bases, and 11 bases lay in between. The CDR3 region is CASSIQSRSSYNEQFF. CDR3 in DNA: TGTGCCAGTAGTATACAGTCCAGGAGCTCCTACAATGAGCAGTTCTTC.

The chain has TRBV7-6 and TRBJ1-6, with TRBD1 identical over 7 bases. CDR3 length: 14 amino acids. Per the germline V gene, CDR1 is SGHVS and CDR2 is FNYEAQ. With 4 bases clipped from V and 10 bases from J, the junction kept 7 bases outside the gene matches. The CDR3 region is CASSWGTVVSPLHF. DNA for the CDR3: TGTGCCAGCAGCTGGGGGACAGTTGTCTCACCCCTCCACTTT.

The chain recombines TRBV7-9 with TRBJ1-2; D not resolved. This CDR3 has 15 amino acids. Germline CDR1 reads SEHNR; CDR2 reads FQNEAQ (reference sequence). V was trimmed by 5 bases and J by 6 bases, leaving 19 bases between them. The CDR3 loop is CASSPDLLGNDGYTF. The DNA of the CDR3 is TGTGCCAGCAGCCCCGATCTTTTGGGGAACGATGGCTACACCTTC.

This clone was picked up one time. This chain uses TRBV7-6 with TRBJ2-7, with no clear D. This CDR3 spans 14 amino acids. The germline V gene has CDR1 SGHVS and CDR2 FNYEAQ. Trimming took off 2 bases at V and 0 bases at J, with 8 bases between the two ends. CDR3 in DNA: TGTGCCAGCAGCTTAACTGGGCCCTCCTACGAGCAGTACTTC. Translating it yields CASSLTGPSYEQYF.

The chain couples TRBV7-8 to TRBJ2-7; 10 bases are a match to TRBD2. CDR1 is SGHVS, CDR2 FQNEAQ, per germline. The CDR3 extends over 18 amino acids. With 5 bases clipped from V and 4 bases from J, the junction kept 17 bases outside the gene matches. CDR3 loop: CASSPTGFWLAGAYEQYF. The CDR3 region has the DNA TGTGCCAGCAGCCCGACAGGGTTTTGGCTAGCGGGGGCATACGAGCAGTACTTC.

The J gene is TRBJ2-7, the V gene TRBV4-1, with unresolved D. The length of the CDR3 is 13 residues. With 5 bases removed from V and 7 bases from J, the gap between germline ends came to 15 bases. CDR1 MGHRA and CDR2 YSYEKL come from the germline V gene. CDR3 nucleotides: TGCGCCAGCAGCAGCCTGATCCGACGAGAGCAGTACTTC. Protein sequence: CASSSLIRREQYF.

This chain connects TRBV29-1 to TRBJ2-7; D assignment may be TRBD1 or TRBD2 (6 bases each). From germline, CDR1 is SQVTM and CDR2 ANQGSEA. The germline V and J ends were trimmed by 0 bases and 6 bases, with 21 bases remaining between them. This CDR3 spans 16 amino acids. The DNA of the CDR3 is TGCAGCGTTGAAGATTCGGGTCTGCTGGGGGGCGGCGAGCAGTACTTC. It translates to CSVEDSGLLGGGEQYF.

The chain carries TRBV6-5 and TRBJ2-7, with 8 bases matching TRBD1. Germline CDR1 is MNHEY and CDR2 is SVGAGI. J lost 3 bases, V lost 2 bases, and 3 bases had no gene match. This CDR3 is built from 14 residues. The CDR3 is CASSYGTGGYEQYF. CDR3 nucleotides: TGTGCCAGCAGTTACGGTACAGGGGGCTACGAGCAGTACTTC.

The V and J genes are TRBV5-6 and TRBJ2-1, with 7 bases lining up with TRBD2. The CDR3 sequence is 12 residues long. The germline V gene encodes CDR1 SGHDT and CDR2 YYEEEE. J was trimmed by 7 bases and V by 7 bases; bases with no gene match: 5. CDR3 protein: CASSWGGNEQFF. CDR3 DNA sequence: TGTGCCAGCTCCTGGGGGGGAAATGAGCAGTTCTTC.

The rearrangement joins TRBV7-9 to TRBJ2-1; D is perhaps TRBD1 or TRBD2 (6 bases each). Trimming took 1 base from V and 5 from J, leaving 12 bases between them. The CDR3 sequence is 15 residues long. Germline assignment: CDR1 SEHNR and CDR2 FQNEAQ (reference sequence). The CDR3 DNA reads as TGTGCCAGCAGCTTAGGACCCCGGGGGCACAATGAGCAGTTCTTC. Protein product: CASSLGPRGHNEQFF. Supplemented by reference TRBV7-9 and TRBJ2-1, the full variable domain reads DTGVSQNPRHKITKRGQNVTFRCDPISEHNRLYWYRQTLGQGPEFLTYFQNEAQLEKSRLLSDRFSAERPKGSFSTLEIQRTEQGDSAMYLCASSLGPRGHNEQFFGPGTRLTVL.

This clone was seen once. This rearrangement joins TRBV13 to TRBJ2-1, with 11 bases fitting TRBD2. The CDR3 is 18 amino acids. CDR1 PRHDT and CDR2 FYEKMQ come from the germline V gene (reference sequence). After removal of 5 bases from V and 1 base from J, the junction contained 10 bases not matched to a gene. The DNA for the CDR3 is TGTGCCAGCAGCCCTTTACCTAGACTAGCGGGGTCCTACAATGAGCAGTTCTTC. Its translation: CASSPLPRLAGSYNEQFF.

This clone was observed once. V gene TRBV9 combines with J gene TRBJ2-3; D is perhaps TRBD2 (7 bases). The CDR3 contains 15 residues. Between the trimmed V and J ends, which lost 4 bases and 4 bases, there was a span of 16 bases. Germline V gene sequence: CDR1 SGDLS, CDR2 YYNGEE. The CDR3 DNA is TGTGCCAGCAGCCCCCCGGGGGGCCCCGCAGATACGCAGTATTTT. Encoded protein: CASSPPGGPADTQYF. The full variable domain, its missing parts supplied by reference TRBV9 and TRBJ2-3, is DSGVTQTPKHLITATGQRVTLRCSPRSGDLSVYWYQQSLDQGLQFLIQYYNGEERAKGNILERFSAQQFPDLHSELNLSSLELGDSALYFCASSPPGGPADTQYFGPGTRLTVL.

The rearrangement uses TRBV28 and TRBJ1-1; no firm D call. CDR1 and CDR2 (germline): MDHEN, SYDVKM. This CDR3 spans 13 amino acids. Trimming left V 8 bases short and J 1 base short, with 11 bases between. The CDR3 sequence is CASGPRKNTEAFF. The CDR3 region has the DNA TGTGCCAGCGGACCCCGTAAGAACACTGAAGCTTTCTTT.

The rearrangement joins TRBV18 to TRBJ1-1; perhaps TRBD1 as D (5 bases). The CDR3 is 15 residues long. Trimming removed 0 bases at V and 1 base at J, with 9 bases between. The germline CDR1 and CDR2 sequences are KGHSH and LQKENI. The CDR3 sequence is CASSPPKGPNTEAFF. The CDR3 DNA is TGTGCCAGCTCACCACCAAAGGGGCCGAACACTGAAGCTTTCTTT.

The CDR3 nucleotides are TGTGCCAGCACCCTTGGACAGAGTACAGATACGCAGTATTTT. Protein product: CASTLGQSTDTQYF. The rearrangement joins TRBV2 to TRBJ2-3; tentatively, D is TRBD1 (6 bases). Germline CDR1 is SNHLY and CDR2 is FYNNEI. V was clipped by 7 bases and J by 3 bases, with 14 bases between them. The CDR3 runs to 14 residues.